These 17 T cell receptor beta chains were all obtained from the same sample, sequenced in a study of CD8 T cells in ankylosing spondylitis. The antigens for these receptors are not known. TCRdb re-analysed the 5' RACE reads in MiXCR, keeping a single row per CDR3 protein. The table records 350,000 to 550,000 distinct CDR3 sequences, roughly a quarter of them present only once. Study-level points and caveats: Ankylosing spondylitis blood appeared to carry a characteristic TCR beta motif of seven to nine highly homologous variants.

The material sequenced was blood, either unsorted or a sorted T cell fraction (not recorded which). The source of these receptors is a male donor with ankylosing spondylitis.

In this sample, this clonotype turned up a few times. The chain joins TRBV5-6 to TRBJ1-6, with D possibly being TRBD1 (5 bases). Germline values: CDR1 SGHDT, CDR2 YYEEEE. There are 15 residues in the CDR3. The ends were cut back, 0 bases at V and 9 bases at J, with 13 bases in the middle. CDR3 amino acids: CASSLGPQDSSPLHF. CDR3 nucleotide sequence: TGTGCCAGCAGCTTGGGACCACAGGATTCTTCACCCCTCCACTTT.

In this sample, this clonotype turned up a few times. V gene TRBV20-1 combines with J gene TRBJ2-1; TRBD1 matches 8 bases. Germline V gives CDR1 DFQATT, CDR2 SNEGSKA (reference sequence). This CDR3 comprises 15 residues. V lost 0 bases to trimming and J lost 10 bases; unmatched junction nucleotides: 11. CDR3 amino acids: CSARDRQGAQVEQFF. CDR3 sequence (DNA): TGCAGTGCTAGAGATCGTCAGGGGGCGCAGGTCGAGCAGTTCTTC.

This chain links TRBV12-3 or TRBV12-4 with TRBJ2-2; perhaps TRBD2 as D (5 bases). V dropped 3 bases and J dropped 4 bases, with 12 bases sitting between them. The CDR3 length is 15 residues. The CDR3 DNA sequence: TGTGCCAGCAGTTTTGGCGGGTCGGGCACCGGGGAGCTGTTTTTT. This encodes CASSFGGSGTGELFF.

The table lists this clonotype with a few counts. The chain combines TRBV12-3 or TRBV12-4 with TRBJ2-1, with D unresolved. The CDR3 length is 16 residues. The V and J ends lost 3 bases and 0 bases respectively, with 12 bases between them. The CDR3 bases are TGTGCCAGCAGTTTCCCGCCTAGACTCTCCTACAATGAGCAGTTCTTC. Translated, it gives CASSFPPRLSYNEQFF.

This clonotype was detected a few times. The rearrangement links TRBV11-2 to TRBJ2-3, with D uncertain. CDR3 length: 13 residues. The germline gives CDR1 SGHAT, CDR2 FQNNGV. Trimming stripped 4 bases from V and 6 bases from J, with 11 bases between. The CDR3 spells CASSSTFRDTQYF. DNA for the CDR3: TGTGCCAGCAGCTCGACCTTCCGGGATACGCAGTATTTT.

This clonotype has ten or more counts. V gene TRBV13 combines with J gene TRBJ2-1; 10 nucleotides align to TRBD2. CDR1 and CDR2 from the germline V gene are PRHDT and FYEKMQ (reference sequence). Trimming at V came to 0 bases and at J to 10 bases, leaving 6 bases not matched to a gene. The CDR3 has 15 amino acids. The CDR3: CASSLGPSGRGEQFF. DNA of the CDR3: TGTGCCAGCAGCTTAGGCCCTAGCGGGAGAGGGGAGCAGTTCTTC. Variable domain in full (rest from reference TRBV13 and TRBJ2-1): AAGVIQSPRHLIKEKRETATLKCYPIPRHDTVYWYQQGPGQDPQFLISFYEKMQSDKGSIPDRFSAQQFSDYHSELNMSSLELGDSALYFCASSLGPSGRGEQFFGPGTRLTVL.

J is TRBJ2-3 and V is TRBV27, with 11 bases fitting TRBD1. With V trimmed by 4 bases and J by 4 bases, 7 bases remained unmatched. The CDR3 is made up of 16 amino acids. Looked up from germline, CDR1 is MNHEY and CDR2 is SMNVEV (reference sequence). For the CDR3, the DNA is TGTGCCAGCAGTTCCCTGGGACAGGGGGAGTCAGATACGCAGTATTTT. This sequence encodes CASSSLGQGESDTQYF.

The V gene is TRBV6-4, the J gene TRBJ1-1; D remains ambiguous. The germline V gene encodes CDR1 MRHNA and CDR2 SNTAGT. V lost 4 bases and J 8 bases, leaving 14 bases between the germline ends. This CDR3 contains 13 residues. The CDR3 DNA sequence: TGTGCCAGCAGTGTGCAAACCGAAGGAGAAGCTTTCTTT. Residues: CASSVQTEGEAFF.

This clonotype turned up a few times. The chain is built from TRBV5-1 and TRBJ2-5; D gene ambiguous. This CDR3 has 16 residues. Germline CDR1 and CDR2: SGHRS and YFSETQ. Trimming shortened V by 3 bases and J by 3 bases, and 18 bases separated the two germline ends. For the CDR3, the DNA is TGCGCCAGCAGCTCCGGTTTGGGTGTTGATGAAGAGACCCAGTACTTC. Residues: CASSSGLGVDEETQYF. The complete variable domain, with remaining parts taken from reference TRBV5-1 and TRBJ2-5, reads KAGVTQTPRYLIKTRGQQVTLSCSPISGHRSVSWYQQTPGQGLQFLFEYFSETQRNKGNFPGRFSGRQFSNSRSEMNVSTLELGDSALYLCASSSGLGVDEETQYFGPGTRLLVL.

This clonotype has only a few counts. This chain links TRBV20-1 with TRBJ1-2, with D unresolved. The CDR3 spans 12 residues. V lost 2 bases and J lost 4, with 8 bases in between. CDR1 and CDR2 from the germline V gene are DFQATT and SNEGSKA (reference sequence). The CDR3 loop reads CSARPVLYGYTF. The CDR3 DNA sequence: TGCAGTGCTAGACCAGTGCTCTATGGCTACACCTTC.

This clonotype has a single count. For the CDR3, the DNA is TGCGCCAGCAGCGCCGCGACAGGGCCTGGAAACACCATATATTTT. Translation: CASSAATGPGNTIYF. The genes are TRBV5-1 and TRBJ1-3; TRBD1 aligns across 7 bases. This CDR3 has 15 amino acids. CDR1 is SGHRS and CDR2 is YFSETQ in the germline V gene. Trimming cost V 4 bases and J 2 bases; bases outside gene matches: 6.

CDR3 sequence (DNA): TGCAGTGCTAGATTTGCGGGAGGGAGCTCCTACAATGAGCAGTTCTTC. Translated: CSARFAGGSSYNEQFF. The chain couples TRBV20-1 to TRBJ2-1; 9 positions match TRBD2. Germline assignment: CDR1 DFQATT and CDR2 SNEGSKA (reference sequence). The junction had 5 bases not matched to a gene; V was cut back by 2 bases and J by 0 bases. This CDR3 is 16 amino acids long.

The genes are TRBV7-2 and TRBJ2-2; D remains unclear. The CDR3 is 15 residues long. The ends were cut back, 1 base at V and 0 bases at J, with 6 bases in the middle. CDR1 is SGHTA and CDR2 is FQGNSA in the germline V gene. In DNA, the CDR3 is TGTGCCAGCAGCTTAGAGTGGGCGAACACCGGGGAGCTGTTTTTT. It yields the protein CASSLEWANTGELFF. The variable domain in full, with the rest retrieved from reference TRBV7-2 and TRBJ2-2, is GAGVSQSPSNKVTEKGKDVELRCDPISGHTALYWYRQSLGQGLEFLIYFQGNSAPDKSGLPSDRFSAERTGGSVSTLTIQRTQQEDSAVYLCASSLEWANTGELFFGEGSRLTVL.

There are a few counts of this clonotype. The chain combines TRBV24-1 with TRBJ2-7; D gene unclear. Germline values: CDR1 KGHDR, CDR2 SFDVKD. This CDR3 has 15 amino acids. The CDR3, as DNA: TGTGCCACCAGTCATTTGGATCCCAGGTCGTACGAGCAGTACGTC. Translating gives CATSHLDPRSYEQYV.

J is TRBJ1-5 and V is TRBV2; D not resolved. The germline CDR1 and CDR2 sequences are SNHLY and FYNNEI. V was trimmed by 8 bases and J by 7 bases, leaving 9 bases between them. This CDR3 is 11 amino acids long. CDR3 bases: TGTGCCAGCGGGGAAGGCCAGCCCCAGCATTTT. It encodes CASGEGQPQHF.

This clonotype was observed a few times. The rearrangement links TRBV29-1 to TRBJ2-4; 7 positions agree with TRBD2. The V segment lost 4 bases and the J segment 7 bases; nucleotides outside the gene matches: 16. Germline V CDR1 and CDR2: SQVTM, ANQGSEA. The CDR3 spans 16 residues. The CDR3 loop is CSVGGVVAGVDNIQYF. CDR3 coding DNA: TGCAGCGTTGGGGGGGTGGTGGCGGGAGTGGATAACATTCAGTACTTC.

The chain links TRBV6-1 to TRBJ2-3; 7 bases agree with TRBD2. CDR1 and CDR2 from the germline V gene are MNHNS and SASEGT. With V trimmed by 5 bases and J by 5 bases, 13 bases remained unmatched. The CDR3 is 16 amino acids. CDR3 loop: CASSTPTGRGGDTQYF. The CDR3 DNA reads TGTGCCAGCAGTACCCCTACAGGTCGCGGGGGAGATACGCAGTATTTT.